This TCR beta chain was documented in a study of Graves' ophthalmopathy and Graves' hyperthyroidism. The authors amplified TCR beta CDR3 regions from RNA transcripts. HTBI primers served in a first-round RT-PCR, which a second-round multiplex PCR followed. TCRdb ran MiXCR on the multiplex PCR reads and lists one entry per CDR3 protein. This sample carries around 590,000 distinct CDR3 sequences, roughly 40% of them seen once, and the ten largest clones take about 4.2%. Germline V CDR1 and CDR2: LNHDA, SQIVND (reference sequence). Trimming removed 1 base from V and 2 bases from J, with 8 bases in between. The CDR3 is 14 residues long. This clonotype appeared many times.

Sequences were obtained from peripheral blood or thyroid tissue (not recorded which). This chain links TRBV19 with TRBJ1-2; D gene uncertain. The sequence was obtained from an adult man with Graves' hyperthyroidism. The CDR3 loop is CASSIASVNYGYTF. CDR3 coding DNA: TGTGCCAGTAGTATAGCTTCAGTGAACTATGGCTACACCTTC.